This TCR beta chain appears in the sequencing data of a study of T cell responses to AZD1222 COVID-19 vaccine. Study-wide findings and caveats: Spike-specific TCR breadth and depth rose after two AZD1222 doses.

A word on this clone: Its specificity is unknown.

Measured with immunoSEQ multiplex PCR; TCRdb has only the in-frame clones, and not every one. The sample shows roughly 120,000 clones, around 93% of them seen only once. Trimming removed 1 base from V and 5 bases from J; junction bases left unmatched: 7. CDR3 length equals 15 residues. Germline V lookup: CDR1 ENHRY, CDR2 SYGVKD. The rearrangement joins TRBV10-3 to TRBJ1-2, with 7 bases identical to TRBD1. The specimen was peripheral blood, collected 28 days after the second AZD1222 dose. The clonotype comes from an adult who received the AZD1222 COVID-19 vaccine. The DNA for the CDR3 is TGTGCCATCAGTGAGTGGAGACAGGGAAGGTATGGCTACACCTTC. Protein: CAISEWRQGRYGYTF.